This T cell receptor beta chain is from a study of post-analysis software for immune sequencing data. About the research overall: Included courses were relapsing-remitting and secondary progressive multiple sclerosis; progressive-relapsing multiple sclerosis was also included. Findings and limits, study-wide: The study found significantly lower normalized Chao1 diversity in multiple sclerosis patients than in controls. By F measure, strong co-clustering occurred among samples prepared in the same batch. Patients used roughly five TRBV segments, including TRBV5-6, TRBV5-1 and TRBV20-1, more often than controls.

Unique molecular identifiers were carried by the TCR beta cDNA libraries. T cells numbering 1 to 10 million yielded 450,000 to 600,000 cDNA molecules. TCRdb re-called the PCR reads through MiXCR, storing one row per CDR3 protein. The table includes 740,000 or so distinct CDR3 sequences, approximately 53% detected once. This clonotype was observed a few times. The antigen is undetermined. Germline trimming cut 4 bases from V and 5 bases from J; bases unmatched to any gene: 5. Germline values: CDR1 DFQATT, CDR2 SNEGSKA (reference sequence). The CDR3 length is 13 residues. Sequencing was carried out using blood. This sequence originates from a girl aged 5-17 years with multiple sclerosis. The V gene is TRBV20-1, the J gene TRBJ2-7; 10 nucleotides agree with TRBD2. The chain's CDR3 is CSATTSGNHEQYF. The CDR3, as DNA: TGCAGTGCTACAACTAGCGGGAACCACGAGCAGTACTTC.